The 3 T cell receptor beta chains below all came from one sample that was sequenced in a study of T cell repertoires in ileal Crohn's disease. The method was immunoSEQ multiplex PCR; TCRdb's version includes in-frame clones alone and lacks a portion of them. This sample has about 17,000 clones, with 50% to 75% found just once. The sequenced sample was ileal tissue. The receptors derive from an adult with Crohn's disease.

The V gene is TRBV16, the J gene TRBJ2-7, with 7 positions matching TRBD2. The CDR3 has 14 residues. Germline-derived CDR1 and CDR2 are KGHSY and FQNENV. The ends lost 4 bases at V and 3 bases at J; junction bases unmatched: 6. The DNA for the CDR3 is TGTGCCAGCAGCCTCCAGGCTAGCGGCTACGAGCAGTACTTC. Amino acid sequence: CASSLQASGYEQYF.

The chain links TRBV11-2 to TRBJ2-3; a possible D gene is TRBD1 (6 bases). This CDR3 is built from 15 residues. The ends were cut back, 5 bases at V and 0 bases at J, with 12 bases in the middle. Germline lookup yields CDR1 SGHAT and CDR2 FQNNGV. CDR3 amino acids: CASSTHRASTDTQYF. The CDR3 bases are TGTGCCAGCAGCACCCACAGGGCCAGCACAGATACGCAGTATTTT. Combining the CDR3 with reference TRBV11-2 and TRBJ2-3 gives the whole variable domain EAGVAQSPRYKIIEKRQSVAFWCNPISGHATLYWYQQILGQGPKLLIQFQNNGVVDDSQLPKDRFSAERLKGVDSTLKIQPAKLEDSAVYLCASSTHRASTDTQYFGPGTRLTVL.

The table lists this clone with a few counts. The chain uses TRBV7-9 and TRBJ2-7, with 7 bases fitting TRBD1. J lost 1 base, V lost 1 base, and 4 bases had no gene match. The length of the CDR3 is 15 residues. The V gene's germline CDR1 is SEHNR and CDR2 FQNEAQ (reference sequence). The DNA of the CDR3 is TGTGCCAGCAGCTTAGAAGGGGGCTCATCCTACGAGCAGTACTTC. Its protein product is CASSLEGGSSYEQYF.